Listed below are T cell receptor beta chains from one sample, sequenced in a study of OX40 agonist ivuxolimab in advanced cancers. Measured with immunoSEQ multiplex PCR; TCRdb has only the in-frame clones, and not every one. Among 90,000 to 100,000 clones listed, 89% were seen once. The sample consisted of CD4+ or CD8+ T cells sorted from blood, taken in a trial of the OX40 agonist ivuxolimab. The receptors stem from an adult with an advanced solid tumor such as melanoma, head and neck, liver or kidney cancer. CDR3s leave out the opening cysteine and the closing phenylalanine or tryptophan.

V | CDR3
TRBV7-8 | ASSLGAGRYTEAF
TRBV6-4 | ASSASGGGYNEQF
TRBV29-1 | SVGWTKRGQETQY
TRBV6-1 | ASSPGQLGTEAF
TRBV11-3 | ASSPTGGDNEQF
TRBV5-5 | ASSLSVGRANYGYT
TRBV6-1 | ASGRVTYEQY
TRBV7-2 | ASSLAQILTDEQF
TRBV15 | ATSLGEYTEAF
TRBV7-2 | ASSLAESSSYNEQF
TRBV9 | ASSHGAGENIQY
TRBV7-3 | ASSPTGTDDDEQY
TRBV7-9 | ASSLAQGWEGYT
TRBV7-2 | ASTLTGGYEQY
TRBV5-1 | ASSLDLGDTEAF
TRBV7-9 | ASSLTAGVTDTQY
TRBV28 | ASSLAQVDTEAF
TRBV5-1 | ASSFPPPGQGTLSYEQY
TRBV5-8 | ASSLVHGEQY
TRBV19 | ASSIRTGLSETQY
TRBV5-4 | ASSADGGSYEQY
TRBV4-1 | ASSQAGSSYNEQF
TRBV9 | ASSVDGVAETQY
TRBV5-1 | ASSITGQTYEQY
TRBV10-3 | AIGVGATDTQY
TRBV13 | ASSLVGRTNSPLH
TRBV9 | ASSVSQGGQPQH
TRBV6-5 | ASRSRGYNEKLF
TRBV5-1 | ASMGGQGLNSPLH
TRBV7-9 | ASSLDLGNTEAF
TRBV14 | ASSRDFSNTEAF
TRBV25-1 | ASSEFSGRASNEQF
TRBV7-7 | ASSPGQGTYGYT
TRBV29-1 | SATKSGRSLSYNEQF
TRBV27 | ASSERRTSTDTQY
TRBV4-3 | ASSPDRGRNYGYT
TRBV19 | ASSMYTEAF
TRBV14 | ASSSTGQGRFSTGTDTQY
TRBV10-3 | AISGTVNTGELF
TRBV11-2 | ASSLSGGISYEQY
TRBV18 | ASSPNTDDGELF
TRBV7-3 | ASSPGQLYEQY
TRBV4-2 | ASSQALSSGIRADTQY
TRBV7-2 | ASSLTEGYGYT
TRBV6-5 | ASSYGMTDTQY
TRBV7-9 | ASSFSRQGFYEQY
TRBV7-3 | ASSRGQGDTGELF
TRBV19 | ASMSRGLLTDTQY
TRBV4-3 | ASSQDRAGGELF
TRBV2 | ASSPTSGNTGELF
TRBV7-2 | ASSLATGWAEKLF
TRBV7-2 | ASSPDRDYGYT
TRBV5-1 | ASSLDKPATGNTIY
TRBV30 | AWSEDRGYEQY
TRBV11-2 | ASSLVGNEQF
TRBV21-1 | ASSKGGGWDTEAF
TRBV19 | ASSTSGQYNEQF
TRBV28 | ASSLSRVRDYGYT